These 27 T cell receptor beta chains came from one sample sequenced in a study of blood T cell repertoires in COVID-19. This table comes from immunoSEQ multiplex PCR, and its TCRdb copy is limited to in-frame clones, with some not included. The table includes about 200,000 clones, around four fifths detected once. The specimen sequenced was peripheral blood. Source of these receptors: a man between 60 and 75 years old with COVID-19, enrolled during active disease.

The genes are TRBV19 and TRBJ2-2; the match to TRBD1 covers 12 bases. The CDR3 has 16 amino acids. Germline V gives CDR1 LNHDA, CDR2 SQIVND (reference sequence). V was pared by 4 bases and J by 4 bases, with 4 bases of the junction left unmatched. For the CDR3, the DNA is TGTGCCAGTAGTAAGGGACAGGGGGCGGGCACCGGGGAGCTGTTTTTT. Its translation is CASSKGQGAGTGELFF.

This clone was picked up a small number of times. The V call is TRBV7-8, the J call TRBJ1-3; TRBD1 matches 10 bases. J gave up 0 bases and V 5 bases, and 1 base lay outside the gene matches. The length of the CDR3 is 15 residues. Per the germline V gene, CDR1 is SGHVS and CDR2 is FQNEAQ. CDR3: CASSRDRGSGNTIYF. The CDR3 DNA sequence: TGTGCCAGCAGCCGGGACAGGGGCTCTGGAAACACCATATATTTT.

The rearrangement uses TRBV11-2 and TRBJ2-3, with D unclear. CDR3 length: 11 residues. V dropped 3 bases and J dropped 5 bases, with 3 bases sitting between them. CDR1 and CDR2 (germline): SGHAT, FQNNGV. CDR3 residues: CASSFRDTQYF. The DNA for the CDR3 is TGTGCCAGCAGCTTCCGAGATACGCAGTATTTT.

V is TRBV5-1 and J is TRBJ2-7; possibly TRBD1 for D (7 bases). Germline CDR1 and CDR2: SGHRS and YFSETQ. The V and J ends lost 0 bases and 6 bases respectively, with 16 bases between them. The CDR3 covers 15 residues. CDR3 in amino acids: CASSLAGDRGREQYF. In nucleotides, the CDR3 is TGCGCCAGCAGCTTGGCGGGGGACAGAGGACGCGAGCAGTACTTC.

This clone was picked up one time. V gene TRBV6-5 combines with J gene TRBJ2-7; D perhaps matches TRBD1 (5 bases). The CDR3 length is 14 residues. Germline-derived CDR1 and CDR2 are MNHEY and SVGAGI. Trimming took 7 bases from V and 0 from J, leaving 13 bases between them. The CDR3 DNA is TGTGCCAGCAATCCGTGGGGCCCCTCCTACGAGCAGTACTTC. Translation: CASNPWGPSYEQYF.

This clone is a singleton in its sample. V usage is TRBV5-1 and J usage is TRBJ1-2; D not resolved. This CDR3 contains 14 residues. Germline CDR1 is SGHRS and CDR2 is YFSETQ. V lost 0 bases and J lost 1, with 7 bases in between. The CDR3 reads CASSLGLDNYGYTF. The CDR3 DNA sequence: TGCGCCAGCAGCTTGGGACTGGATAACTATGGCTACACCTTC. Full variable domain (remainder filled in from reference TRBV5-1 and TRBJ1-2): KAGVTQTPRYLIKTRGQQVTLSCSPISGHRSVSWYQQTPGQGLQFLFEYFSETQRNKGNFPGRFSGRQFSNSRSEMNVSTLELGDSALYLCASSLGLDNYGYTFGSGTRLTVV.

V and J are TRBV5-5 and TRBJ2-2; D is perhaps TRBD1 (5 bases). Trimming pared 4 bases from V and 0 bases from J, leaving 10 bases between. The CDR3 extends over 15 amino acids. CDR1 and CDR2 from the germline V gene are SGHKS and YYEKEE (reference sequence). In DNA, the CDR3 is TGTGCCAGCAGCCCCCTAGGGGCGAACACCGGGGAGCTGTTTTTT. Its protein product is CASSPLGANTGELFF. The entire variable domain, with the rest obtained from reference TRBV5-5 and TRBJ2-2, is as follows: DAGVTQSPTHLIKTRGQQVTLRCSPISGHKSVSWYQQVLGQGPQFIFQYYEKEERGRGNFPDRFSARQFPNYSSELNVNALLLGDSALYLCASSPLGANTGELFFGEGSRLTVL.

This clone was recorded a few times. J is TRBJ1-1 and V is TRBV14, with TRBD1 identical over 11 bases. Unmatched junction bases numbered 5, after V lost 4 bases and J lost 7 bases. In germline, CDR1 is SGHDN, CDR2 FVKESK. This CDR3 is built from 14 residues. CDR3 DNA sequence: TGTGCCAGCAGCCCCCGGACAGGGGGCGGTGAAGCTTTCTTT. Translation: CASSPRTGGGEAFF.

V gene TRBV14 combines with J gene TRBJ1-6; 7 nucleotides line up with TRBD1. CDR1 and CDR2 (germline): SGHDN, FVKESK. With 4 bases clipped from V and 11 bases from J, the junction kept 5 bases outside the gene matches. This CDR3 comprises 13 residues. The chain's CDR3 is CASSLRDSTPLHF. In DNA form, the CDR3 reads TGTGCCAGCAGCCTCCGGGACAGTACACCCCTCCACTTT.

The count of this clone is one. This chain links TRBV4-1 with TRBJ2-7; TRBD2 matches at 7 bases. There are 22 residues in the CDR3. Germline V gene data show CDR1 as MGHRA and CDR2 as YSYEKL. The J segment lost 0 bases and the V segment lost 0 bases, leaving 23 bases of the junction unmatched. The CDR3 sequence: CASSQDPGRLLLGREASYEQYF. The CDR3 DNA reads as TGCGCCAGCAGCCAAGATCCCGGACGGCTCCTGCTGGGTCGGGAGGCCTCCTACGAGCAGTACTTC.

The chain is built from TRBV11-2 and TRBJ1-4; weak D call: TRBD1 (6 bases). The CDR3 length is 15 residues. Germline V gives CDR1 SGHAT, CDR2 FQNNGV. The ends were cut back, 5 bases at V and 5 bases at J, with 15 bases in the middle. The CDR3 DNA reads as TGTGCCAGCAGCGGAGGAACAGGGCGAAATGAAAAACTGTTTTTT. Amino acids: CASSGGTGRNEKLFF.

V gene TRBV5-4 combines with J gene TRBJ2-7; D not resolved. The ends were cut back, 3 bases at V and 4 bases at J, with 5 bases in the middle. Germline CDR1 is SGHNT and CDR2 is YYREEE (reference sequence). The CDR3 contains 11 residues. As DNA, the CDR3 is TGTGCCAGCAGCTCCATTTACGAGCAGTACTTC. Translating gives CASSSIYEQYF.

This clone was found a few times. The rearrangement uses TRBV14 and TRBJ1-6; a possible D gene is TRBD1 (6 bases). V lost 1 base and J lost 11, with 15 bases in between. Germline V lookup: CDR1 SGHDN, CDR2 FVKESK. The CDR3 is made up of 15 amino acids. The CDR3, as DNA: TGTGCCAGCAGCCAAGGAGGGACACGCTGGACACCCCTCCACTTT. Translated: CASSQGGTRWTPLHF.

The chain is built from TRBV7-8 and TRBJ2-7; the match to TRBD1 covers 7 bases. CDR1 is SGHVS, CDR2 FQNEAQ, per germline. With V trimmed by 1 base and J by 4 bases, 4 bases remained unmatched. This CDR3 is 14 amino acids long. The CDR3 loop reads CASSLGDRVYEQYF. As DNA, the CDR3 is TGTGCCAGCAGCTTAGGAGACAGGGTGTACGAGCAGTACTTC.

The chain joins TRBV3-1 (or the pseudogene TRBV3-2) to TRBJ1-5; D call uncertain. The germline V and J ends were trimmed by 1 base and 0 bases, with 4 bases remaining between them. The CDR3 sequence is 14 residues long. In germline, CDR1 is LGHDT, CDR2 YNNKEL (reference sequence). CDR3 nucleotide sequence: TGTGCCAGCAGCCAAGGGGCTAGCAATCAGCCCCAGCATTTT. Its protein product is CASSQGASNQPQHF.

CDR3 nucleotides: TGTGCCATCGGACATTTGGAAGAGACCCAGTACTTC. Amino acid sequence: CAIGHLEETQYF. This chain links TRBV10-3 with TRBJ2-5, with a tentative D call TRBD1 (5 bases). This CDR3 contains 12 residues. Germline V gene data show CDR1 as ENHRY and CDR2 as SYGVKD. V gave up 8 bases and J gave up 3 bases, with 10 bases separating them.

The chain employs TRBV2 and TRBJ1-1, with D unresolved. Trimming shortened V by 5 bases and J by 1 base, and 11 bases separated the two germline ends. The CDR3 spans 14 residues. Germline loops: CDR1 SNHLY, CDR2 FYNNEI. This chain's CDR3 is CASSYRPGNTEAFF. CDR3 nucleotide sequence: TGTGCCAGCAGTTACCGGCCAGGGAACACTGAAGCTTTCTTT.

The chain has TRBV18 and TRBJ1-5; 8 bases are shared with TRBD1. Losses at the gene ends were 3 bases for V and 4 bases for J; bases not matched to a gene: 2. The CDR3 runs to 14 residues. CDR1 KGHSH and CDR2 LQKENI come from the germline V gene. The CDR3 protein is CASSPGQDNQPQHF. In nucleotides, the CDR3 is TGTGCCAGCTCACCGGGACAGGATAATCAGCCCCAGCATTTT.

The chain is built from TRBV30 and TRBJ1-5; TRBD1 agrees at 7 bases. This CDR3 comprises 15 residues. The junction had 7 bases not matched to a gene; V was cut back by 2 bases and J by 3 bases. Germline V gene lookup returns CDR1 GTSNPN and CDR2 SVGIG (reference sequence). The CDR3 spells CAWSPQGGHNQPQHF. CDR3 in DNA: TGTGCCTGGAGTCCCCAGGGGGGTCACAATCAGCCCCAGCATTTT.

The rearrangement links TRBV5-6 to TRBJ2-7, with D possibly matching TRBD2 (6 bases). V was trimmed by 0 bases and J by 4 bases, leaving 14 bases between them. This CDR3 has 15 residues. CDR1 and CDR2 from the germline V gene are SGHDT and YYEEEE. CDR3 sequence reads: CASSLAGTSTYEQYF. The CDR3 nucleotides are TGTGCCAGCAGCTTGGCCGGGACTTCGACGTACGAGCAGTACTTC.

This chain connects TRBV6-2 or TRBV6-3 to TRBJ1-1; TRBD1 is a possible D gene (5 bases). Germline V gene lookup returns CDR1 MNHEY and CDR2 SVGEGT. This CDR3 region has 14 residues. Deletions cut 2 bases from V and 1 base from J, with 8 bases between. CDR3 loop: CASSYQGANTEAFF. CDR3 bases: TGTGCCAGCAGTTACCAAGGGGCGAACACTGAAGCTTTCTTT.

Only one count was recorded for this clone. The V and J genes are TRBV5-6 and TRBJ1-2; 7 bases map to TRBD1. CDR1 SGHDT and CDR2 YYEEEE come from the germline V gene. Trimming took 4 bases from V and 5 from J; bases not matched to a gene: 5. This CDR3 region has 13 residues. CDR3 nucleotides: TGTGCCAGCAGCCAGGACAGGCGTTATGGCTACACCTTC. Protein product: CASSQDRRYGYTF.

V usage is TRBV5-8 and J usage is TRBJ1-2; 12 nucleotides agree with TRBD1. Looked up from germline, CDR1 is SGHTS and CDR2 is YDEGEE. The CDR3 spans 15 residues. The V gene end was trimmed by 6 bases and the J gene end by 5 bases; junction bases not matched to a gene: 8. CDR3 residues: CASNFGTGGRYGYTF. CDR3 nucleotide sequence: TGTGCCAGCAACTTCGGGACAGGGGGCCGGTATGGCTACACCTTC. The whole variable domain, filled in from reference TRBV5-8 and TRBJ1-2, reads EAGVTQSPTHLIKTRGQQATLRCSPISGHTSVYWYQQALGLGLQFLLWYDEGEERNRGNFPPRFSGRQFPNYSSELNVNALELEDSALYLCASNFGTGGRYGYTFGSGTRLTVV.

The chain combines TRBV5-1 with TRBJ1-2, with TRBD1 identical over 10 bases. Germline assignment: CDR1 SGHRS and CDR2 YFSETQ. V shed 4 bases and J 8 bases; nucleotides not matched to a gene: 5. This CDR3 has 13 amino acids. The CDR3 protein is CASSPGTGDGYTF. The DNA of the CDR3 is TGCGCCAGCAGCCCCGGGACAGGGGACGGCTACACCTTC.

The rearrangement joins TRBV27 to TRBJ2-7, with 7 positions matching TRBD1. This CDR3 contains 14 residues. J gave up 3 bases and V 7 bases, and 9 bases lay outside the gene matches. Germline V CDR1 and CDR2: MNHEY, SMNVEV (reference sequence). The CDR3 nucleotides are TGTGCCAGCAAAATGACAGGGCTCGGCTACGAGCAGTACTTC. Encoded protein: CASKMTGLGYEQYF.

CDR3 sequence (DNA): TGTGCCTGGAAATCTCCAGGGGCGAGGGCTTTCTTT. Translation gives CAWKSPGARAFF. The V gene is TRBV30, the J gene TRBJ1-1; tentatively, D is TRBD1 (6 bases). The V gene lost 4 bases and the J gene lost 11 bases, with 17 bases spanning the gap. Germline values: CDR1 GTSNPN, CDR2 SVGIG (reference sequence). The CDR3 is 12 residues long.

The chain combines TRBV7-2 with TRBJ1-5; tentatively, D is TRBD1 (6 bases). Trimming stripped 4 bases from V and 6 bases from J, with 13 bases between. The CDR3 has 14 amino acids. Germline-derived CDR1 and CDR2 are SGHTA and FQGNSA. The CDR3 DNA sequence: TGTGCCAGCAGCTCTACAGGGCCGGGTCAGCCCCAGCATTTT. Protein: CASSSTGPGQPQHF. The full variable domain, its missing parts supplied by reference TRBV7-2 and TRBJ1-5, is GAGVSQSPSNKVTEKGKDVELRCDPISGHTALYWYRQSLGQGLEFLIYFQGNSAPDKSGLPSDRFSAERTGGSVSTLTIQRTQQEDSAVYLCASSSTGPGQPQHFGDGTRLSIL.